The T cell receptor (beta chain) under discussion was sequenced for a study of patients and donors after allogeneic stem cell transplantation. Trimming cost V 2 bases and J 7 bases; bases outside gene matches: 14. CDR3 size: 17 residues. Germline CDR1 and CDR2: GTSNPN and SVGIG (reference sequence). TCRdb redid the calling of the RT-PCR reads with MiXCR, one entry per CDR3 protein. The data show tens of thousands of distinct CDR3 sequences, about 48% seen once. This TCR derives from a human donor who was either an allogeneic HSCT recipient or a stem cell or donor lymphocyte infusion donor (not recorded which). It is not recorded whose cells these are; they may come from a transplant donor. Sequenced: blood, either unsorted or a sorted T cell fraction (not recorded which). The chain links TRBV30 to TRBJ1-4; 9 bases match TRBD1. CDR3 loop: CAWSRSRVQGALEKLFF. Here the CDR3 DNA reads TGTGCCTGGAGTCGATCTCGCGTACAGGGGGCACTTGAAAAACTGTTTTTT.